Below are 22 T cell receptor beta chains sequenced from a single sample in a study of T cell responses to AZD1222 COVID-19 vaccine. The assay was immunoSEQ multiplex PCR, and TCRdb's table has in-frame clones only and misses some. The top ten clones hold approximately 3.3% of a sample with some 140,000 clones, over 85% of them seen once. The sample consisted of peripheral blood, taken on day 0 of AZD1222 vaccination. All receptors derive from an adult in good health.

The chain links TRBV20-1 to TRBJ1-4; TRBD1 matches 9 bases. Germline V gene sequence: CDR1 DFQATT, CDR2 SNEGSKA (reference sequence). The CDR3 spans 11 residues. V trimming: 1 base; J trimming: 12 bases; junction bases outside the gene matches: 0. Written as DNA, the CDR3 is TGCAGTGCTAGAGGGACAGGGGAACTGTTTTTT. Encoded protein: CSARGTGELFF.

V usage is TRBV6-5 and J usage is TRBJ1-4, with D tentatively TRBD1 (6 bases). The CDR3 contains 14 residues. Per germline, CDR1 MNHEY and CDR2 SVGAGI. The V end lost 7 bases, the J end lost 3 bases, and 12 bases lay between the germline ends. CDR3 DNA sequence: TGTGCCAGCAACCGAGGGGGACCTAATGAAAAACTGTTTTTT. This sequence encodes CASNRGGPNEKLFF.

The chain employs TRBV25-1 and TRBJ1-5; 7 bases are shared with TRBD1. This CDR3 comprises 13 residues. The V gene's germline CDR1 is MGHDK and CDR2 SYGVNS. V was pared by 4 bases and J by 4 bases, with 1 base of the junction left unmatched. CDR3 residues: CASSAQGNQPQHF. The CDR3 DNA reads as TGTGCCAGCAGTGCACAGGGGAATCAGCCCCAGCATTTT.

The chain has TRBV15 and TRBJ1-1, with D unresolved. The germline V gene encodes CDR1 LNHNV and CDR2 YYDKDF (reference sequence). V dropped 7 bases and J dropped 0 bases, with 9 bases sitting between them. The CDR3 sequence is 13 residues long. The CDR3 DNA reads TGTGCCACCACCACAGCTGTGAACACTGAAGCTTTCTTT. Protein product: CATTTAVNTEAFF. Based on the CDR3 plus reference TRBV15 and TRBJ1-1, the full variable domain is DAMVIQNPRYQVTQFGKPVTLSCSQTLNHNVMYWYQQKSSQAPKLLFHYYDKDFNNEADTPDNFQSRRPNTSFCFLDIRSPGLGDTAMYLCATTTAVNTEAFFGQGTRLTVV.

The rearrangement joins TRBV15 to TRBJ2-7; 7 bases are shared with TRBD2. This CDR3 spans 15 amino acids. CDR1 and CDR2 (germline): LNHNV, YYDKDF (reference sequence). V trimming: 0 bases; J trimming: 1 base; junction bases outside the gene matches: 3. CDR3 loop: CATSRDSSGSYEQYF. The CDR3, as DNA: TGTGCCACCAGCAGAGATTCTAGCGGATCCTACGAGCAGTACTTC.

This chain uses TRBV6-6 with TRBJ1-6, with D tentatively TRBD1 (6 bases). Per germline, CDR1 MNHNY and CDR2 SVGAGI (reference sequence). The CDR3 has 15 residues. V lost 5 bases and J lost 8, with 16 bases in between. In DNA form, the CDR3 reads TGTGCCAGCAGTGACGCAGCAGGGGAATATTCACCCCTCCACTTT. It is translated as CASSDAAGEYSPLHF.

In its sample, this clone was seen a few times. The V gene is TRBV5-1, the J gene TRBJ2-1; D may correspond to TRBD1 or TRBD2 (5 bases each). Germline V gene data show CDR1 as SGHRS and CDR2 as YFSETQ. V was shortened by 2 bases and J by 7 bases, with 13 bases between the two germline ends. This CDR3 spans 14 amino acids. The CDR3 reads CASSLAGTANEQFF. CDR3 sequence (DNA): TGCGCCAGCAGCTTAGCCGGGACGGCAAATGAGCAGTTCTTC. The whole variable domain, filled in from reference TRBV5-1 and TRBJ2-1, reads KAGVTQTPRYLIKTRGQQVTLSCSPISGHRSVSWYQQTPGQGLQFLFEYFSETQRNKGNFPGRFSGRQFSNSRSEMNVSTLELGDSALYLCASSLAGTANEQFFGPGTRLTVL.

The chain uses TRBV28 and TRBJ2-7; D is possibly TRBD1 or TRBD2 (5 bases each). The V end was cut by 11 bases, the J end by 1 base, with 12 bases between. The germline CDR1 and CDR2 sequences are MDHEN and SYDVKM. The CDR3 consists of 12 residues. The CDR3 spells CAVGTGSYEQYF. In DNA, the CDR3 is TGTGCCGTAGGGACGGGTTCCTACGAGCAGTACTTC.

This clone was seen once. This chain links TRBV3-1 (or the pseudogene TRBV3-2) with TRBJ2-2; D not resolved. Per germline, CDR1 LGHDT and CDR2 YNNKEL (reference sequence). Trimming took off 0 bases at V and 5 bases at J, with 7 bases between the two ends. The CDR3 is 14 residues long. The CDR3 is CASSQEVVTGELFF. The CDR3 DNA is TGTGCCAGCAGCCAAGAAGTCGTAACCGGGGAGCTGTTTTTT.

The count of this clone is one. The CDR3 region has the DNA TGCGCCAGCCCCCTTTTGGCCCTCCCCTCCGATACTAATGAAAAACTGTTTTTT. It translates to CASPLLALPSDTNEKLFF. The chain is built from TRBV10-1 and TRBJ1-4, with D uncertain. The CDR3 totals 18 residues. Germline CDR1 reads WNHNN; CDR2 reads SYGVQD (reference sequence). The V end was cut by 8 bases, the J end by 2 bases, with 24 bases between.

The V call is TRBV4-3, the J call TRBJ1-2; 8 positions match TRBD1. The junction had 9 bases not matched to a gene; V was cut back by 0 bases and J by 3 bases. Germline CDR1 and CDR2: LGHNA and YSLEER. The CDR3 totals 17 residues. The CDR3 protein is CASSQELRTGWDYGYTF. DNA for the CDR3: TGCGCCAGCAGCCAAGAGCTTCGGACAGGGTGGGACTATGGCTACACCTTC.

J is TRBJ2-7 and V is TRBV28; 7 bases align to TRBD1. The CDR3 sequence is 14 residues long. CDR1 and CDR2 from the germline V gene are MDHEN and SYDVKM. After removal of 9 bases from V and 3 bases from J, the junction contained 11 bases not matched to a gene. The CDR3 loop is CASTPRGQFYEQYF. In nucleotides, the CDR3 is TGTGCCAGTACCCCTAGGGGACAGTTCTACGAGCAGTACTTC.

The V gene is TRBV4-1, the J gene TRBJ2-1; 10 nucleotides line up with TRBD2. V dropped 0 bases and J dropped 8; count of bases not matched to a gene: 7. In germline, CDR1 is MGHRA, CDR2 YSYEKL. There are 16 residues in the CDR3. DNA for the CDR3: TGCGCCAGCAGCCAAGAGTCCCCTAGCGGGAGCTATGAGCAGTTCTTC. Its translation: CASSQESPSGSYEQFF.

This CDR3 is CASSQEVLGETQYF. The CDR3, as DNA: TGTGCCAGCAGCCAAGAGGTCCTCGGAGAGACCCAGTACTTC. J is TRBJ2-5 and V is TRBV4-2; no firm D call. The germline V gene encodes CDR1 LGHNA and CDR2 YNFKEQ. Trimming stripped 0 bases from V and 4 bases from J, with 9 bases between. There are 14 residues in the CDR3.

The chain employs TRBV27 and TRBJ2-2, with 9 nucleotides matching TRBD2. The trim removed 6 bases at V and 7 bases at J, leaving 9 bases unmatched. The length of the CDR3 is 15 residues. CDR1 and CDR2 from the germline V gene are MNHEY and SMNVEV (reference sequence). The CDR3 region has the DNA TGTGCCAGCAGATTAAAGGGACTAGCTATCGGGGAGCTGTTTTTT. This codes for CASRLKGLAIGELFF.

Here the CDR3 reads CASARADDNNEQFF. In nucleotides, the CDR3 is TGTGCCAGCGCGCGGGCGGACGACAACAATGAGCAGTTCTTC. The genes are TRBV6-4 and TRBJ2-1; tentative D call: TRBD2 (5 bases). The germline gives CDR1 MRHNA, CDR2 SNTAGT. Trimming cost V 8 bases and J 5 bases, with 16 bases left between them. The CDR3 spans 14 residues.

This clone was detected only a few times. The chain carries TRBV30 and TRBJ1-1; 8 positions agree with TRBD1. The J segment lost 3 bases and the V segment lost 3 bases, leaving 3 bases of the junction unmatched. CDR3 length equals 13 residues. The germline V gene encodes CDR1 GTSNPN and CDR2 SVGIG (reference sequence). The CDR3 DNA reads TGTGCCTGGAGAACACAGGGGGACACTGAAGCTTTCTTT. Protein product: CAWRTQGDTEAFF.

DNA of the CDR3: TGTGCCAGCAGCCTAACTCCGGGACCCTGGGAGACCCAGTACTTC. Protein: CASSLTPGPWETQYF. This chain connects TRBV11-2 to TRBJ2-5; tentatively, D is TRBD1 or TRBD2 (5 bases each). V was cut by 5 bases and J by 5 bases, with 18 bases left in between. The CDR3 runs 15 residues. Germline V CDR1 and CDR2: SGHAT, FQNNGV. Full variable domain (rest looked up from reference TRBV11-2 and TRBJ2-5): EAGVAQSPRYKIIEKRQSVAFWCNPISGHATLYWYQQILGQGPKLLIQFQNNGVVDDSQLPKDRFSAERLKGVDSTLKIQPAKLEDSAVYLCASSLTPGPWETQYFGPGTRLLVL.

This clone was recorded once. The chain links TRBV28 to TRBJ1-1; D gene unclear. Between the trimmed V and J ends, which lost 5 bases and 6 bases, there was a span of 13 bases. The CDR3 runs to 13 residues. The germline V gene has CDR1 MDHEN and CDR2 SYDVKM. This chain's CDR3 is CASSPVARSEAFF. CDR3 DNA: TGTGCCAGCAGTCCAGTCGCGAGGTCTGAAGCTTTCTTT. The full variable domain, its missing parts supplied by reference TRBV28 and TRBJ1-1, is DVKVTQSSRYLVKRTGEKVFLECVQDMDHENMFWYRQDPGLGLRLIYFSYDVKMKEKGDIPEGYSVSREKKERFSLILESASTNQTSMYLCASSPVARSEAFFGQGTRLTVV.

This chain connects TRBV12-3 or TRBV12-4 to TRBJ1-2; TRBD1 matches 9 bases. The CDR3 spans 12 residues. V trimming: 5 bases; J trimming: 8 bases; junction bases outside the gene matches: 3. Written as DNA, the CDR3 is TGTGCCAGCAGTGGGGACAGGGTCGGCTACACCTTC. Protein product: CASSGDRVGYTF.

Here the CDR3 DNA reads TGTGCTTCAGCGCGTACCTACGAGCAGTACTTC. It yields the protein CASARTYEQYF. The chain has TRBV28 and TRBJ2-7; D is uncertain. CDR3 size: 11 residues. CDR1 and CDR2 (germline): MDHEN, SYDVKM.

This chain links TRBV9 with TRBJ2-3; 9 nucleotides agree with TRBD1. V lost 3 bases to trimming and J lost 0 bases; unmatched junction nucleotides: 8. The CDR3 totals 17 residues. The germline CDR1 and CDR2 sequences are SGDLS and YYNGEE. CDR3 DNA sequence: TGTGCCAGCAGCGCCTACCCCGGGACAGGGAGCACAGATACGCAGTATTTT. Residues: CASSAYPGTGSTDTQYF.